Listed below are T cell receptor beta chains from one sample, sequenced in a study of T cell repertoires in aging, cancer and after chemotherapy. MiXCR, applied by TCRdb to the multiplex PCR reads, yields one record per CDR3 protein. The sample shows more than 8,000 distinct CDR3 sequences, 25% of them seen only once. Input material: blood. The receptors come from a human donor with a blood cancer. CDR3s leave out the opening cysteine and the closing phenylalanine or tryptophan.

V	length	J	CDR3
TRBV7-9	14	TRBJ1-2	ASSSDRDYYNYGYT
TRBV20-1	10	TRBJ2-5	SARTSGPDQY
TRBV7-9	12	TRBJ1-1	ASSLRDGRDEAF
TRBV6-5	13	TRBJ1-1	ASSLGTGPNTEAF
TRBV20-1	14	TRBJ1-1	SAPRVPWFGDTEAF
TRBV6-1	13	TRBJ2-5	ASRTPGLAGETQY
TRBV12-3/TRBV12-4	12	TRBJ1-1	ASSRQGMNTEAF
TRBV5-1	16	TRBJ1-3	ASSLTGQGTSSGNTIY
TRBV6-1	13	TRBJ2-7	ASRAGQGARYEQY
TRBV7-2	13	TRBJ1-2	ASSLQDRGRYGYT
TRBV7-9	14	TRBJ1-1	ASSHRSDEANTEAF
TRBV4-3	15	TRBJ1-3	ASSQDPTGNSGNTIY
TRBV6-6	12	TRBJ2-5	ASTGTSGGETQY
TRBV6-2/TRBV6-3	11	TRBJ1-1	ASSWGADTEAF
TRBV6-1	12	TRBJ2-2	ASRVGPNTGELF
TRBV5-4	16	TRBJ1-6	ASSLVGQGAEDNSPLH
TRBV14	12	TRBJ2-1	ASSQVNLRNEQF
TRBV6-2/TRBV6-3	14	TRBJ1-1	ASRPMGQGSNTEAF
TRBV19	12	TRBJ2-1	ASSSRGPDNEQF
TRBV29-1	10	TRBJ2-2	SAGEYTGELF
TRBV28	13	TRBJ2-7	ASIRFRQGAREQY
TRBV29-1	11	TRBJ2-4	SVVEGLLDIQY
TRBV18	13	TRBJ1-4	ASSPPTGPNEKLF
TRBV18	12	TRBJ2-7	ASSRDTSSYEQY
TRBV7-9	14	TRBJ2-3	ASSQNSGGSTDTQY
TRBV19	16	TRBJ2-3	ASSMSLAGVYGTDTQY
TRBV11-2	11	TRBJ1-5	ASSAGPNQPQH
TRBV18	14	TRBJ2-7	ASSPVEVAGGTEQY
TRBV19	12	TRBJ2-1	ASTGDRSGNEQF
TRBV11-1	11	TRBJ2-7	ASSLGTAYEQY
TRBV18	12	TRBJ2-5	ASSPQGYQETQY
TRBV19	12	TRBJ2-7	ASSSRDRVGEQY
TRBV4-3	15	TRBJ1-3	ASSRRLDRTSGNTIY
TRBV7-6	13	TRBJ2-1	ASSLASGGGNEQF
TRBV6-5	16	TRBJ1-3	ASSVTPGQSISGNTIY
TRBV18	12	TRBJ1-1	ASSWGDGNTEAF
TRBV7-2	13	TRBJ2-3	ASSLEGTSGGTQY
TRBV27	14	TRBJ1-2	ASRPLGAGPNYGYT
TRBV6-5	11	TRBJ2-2	ASSPTGPGELF
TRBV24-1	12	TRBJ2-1	ASSDGSSYNEQF
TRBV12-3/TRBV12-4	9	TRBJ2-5	ASPQRETQY
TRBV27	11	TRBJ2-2	ASSLRTGGELF
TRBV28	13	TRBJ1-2	ASSFSPDGRYGYT
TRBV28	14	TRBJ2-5	ASSFLGTGYQETQY
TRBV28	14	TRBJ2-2	ASSSLTRLNTGELF
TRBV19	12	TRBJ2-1	ASSMGGLAVEQF
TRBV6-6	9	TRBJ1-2	ASSYSLNYT
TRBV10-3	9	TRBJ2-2	AIGGSGELF
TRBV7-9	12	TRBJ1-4	ASSPIDRGEKLF
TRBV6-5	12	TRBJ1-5	ASSLDYLGQPQH
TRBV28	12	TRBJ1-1	ASSPGKRGTEAF
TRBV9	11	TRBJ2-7	ASSPTSSVEQY
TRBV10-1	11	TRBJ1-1	ARATGANTEAF
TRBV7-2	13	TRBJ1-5	ASSPGQGTYQPQH
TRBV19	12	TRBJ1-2	ASSIIGQNYGYT
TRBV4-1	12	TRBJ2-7	ASSQVAGGSEQY
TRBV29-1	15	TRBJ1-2	SVEDWARAPGRFGYT